A selection of T cell receptor beta chains follows, all from one sample in a study of CXCR3-negative and CXCR3-positive naive CD8 T cells. Each CDR3 protein gets one entry in TCRdb, which reprocessed the 5' RACE reads and gives no DNA. This table lists tens of thousands of distinct CDR3 sequences. Sample: naive CXCR3- CD8+ T cells from blood. The receptor source for this set is a human donor in good health. Some clones in this sample may be carry-over from other donors' samples. The CDR3 runs from the conserved cysteine through the conserved F or W. Only some rows state a clone size, as once, few, many or a class for expanded clones.

>TRBV29-1|-|TRBJ2-3
CSVAGGVLDTDTQYF
>TRBV29-1|-|TRBJ2-3
CSVVAGGGYTDTQYF
>TRBV20-1|-|TRBJ2-7
CSASTSGGAVYEQYF
>TRBV7-9|-|TRBJ1-2
CASSLGGIDLSYGYTF
>TRBV15|-|TRBJ1-4
CATSTQTVTASNEKLFF
>TRBV7-9|-|TRBJ2-1
CASSFMDRESGYNEQFF
>TRBV20-1|-|TRBJ2-1
CSATILAIARSYNEQFF
>TRBV6-6|-|TRBJ2-7
CASSGGASGAHEQYF
>TRBV12-3/TRBV12-4|-|TRBJ2-3
CASSSPGLAINTDTQYF
>TRBV5-1|-|TRBJ2-3
CASSLSGGTHTQYF
>TRBV11-2|-|TRBJ2-7
CASSHFLGSDEQYF
>TRBV12-3/TRBV12-4|-|TRBJ2-1
CASSFFLEQSYNEQFF
>TRBV10-3|-|TRBJ2-1
CAISELWTGDNNEQFF
>TRBV7-2|-|TRBJ2-7
CASSLPSDGPMSYEQYF
>TRBV11-3|-|TRBJ2-1
CASSLGAAQSSYNEQFF
>TRBV20-1|-|TRBJ2-2
CSARDLSGGAVGELFF
>TRBV2|-|TRBJ2-7
CASSGQTTSYEQYF
>TRBV9|-|TRBJ2-1
CATSAQGLGNEQFF
>TRBV12-3/TRBV12-4|-|TRBJ2-7
CASSLGGGAGYEQYF
>TRBV6-2/TRBV6-3|-|TRBJ2-7
CATHPGNSEQYF
>TRBV29-1|-|TRBJ2-1
CSVRTGGHNEQFF
>TRBV28|-|TRBJ2-1
CASSQTSSYNEQFF
>TRBV12-3/TRBV12-4|-|TRBJ2-7
CASSLGALVAGSYEQYF
>TRBV29-1|-|TRBJ2-7
CSASDGSYEQYF
>TRBV29-1|-|TRBJ2-7
CSVDSADNSYEQYF
>TRBV21-1|-|TRBJ1-5
CASSKAREDSNQPQHF
>TRBV29-1|-|TRBJ2-1
CGVSLARTVNEQFF
>TRBV20-1|-|TRBJ1-2
CSARVPGQGVYGYTF
>TRBV10-3|-|TRBJ1-2
CAISPGGKGYTF
>TRBV12-3/TRBV12-4|-|TRBJ2-5
CASSTQGLAGGHQYF
>TRBV7-9|-|TRBJ1-1
CASSLEDGTEAFF
>TRBV6-5|-|TRBJ1-1
CASSKGGTEAFF
>TRBV27|-|TRBJ1-6
CASRGFESPLHF
>TRBV29-1|-|TRBJ2-1
CSVEDEWGQGKSSYNEQFF
>TRBV5-1|-|TRBJ2-3
CASSSAPGGGTDTQYF
>TRBV4-2|medium-sized|TRBJ1-1
CASSSPGQNTEAFF
>TRBV19|-|TRBJ2-7
CASSMDWQSYEQYF
>TRBV29-1|-|TRBJ2-7
CSVERDSPYEQYF
>TRBV15|-|TRBJ2-7
CATSPHLGQAEQYF
>TRBV6-2/TRBV6-3|-|TRBJ2-3
CASSHLGLAGGDTQYF